The present T cell receptor (beta chain) was sequenced within a study of control samples from healthy donors and cancer patients. V was shortened by 2 bases and J by 7 bases, with 9 bases between the two germline ends. CDR3 length equals 14 residues. Germline V lookup: CDR1 MNHEY, CDR2 SMNVEV (reference sequence). Profiled with immunoSEQ multiplex PCR; TCRdb holds only in-frame clones, not every one. The sample comprises about 130,000 clones, roughly 92% of which are singletons, and roughly 6% rests with the top ten. The sequence was collected from a man aged 18 to 35 in good health. The chain uses TRBV27 and TRBJ1-6; D not certain. The sequenced sample was blood. CDR3 nucleotides: TGTGCCAGCAGTTTAAAGCTTGGGAATTCACCCCTCCACTTT. This encodes CASSLKLGNSPLHF.